These 28 T cell receptor beta chains share one sample of origin, sequenced in a study of blood T cell repertoires in COVID-19. The method was immunoSEQ multiplex PCR; TCRdb's version includes in-frame clones alone and lacks a portion of them. The repertoire includes roughly 300,000 clones, more than 70% of them detected once, and approximately 8% sits in the top ten. The sample consisted of peripheral blood. The receptors were gathered from a woman aged 45-59 years who had recovered from COVID-19.

The V and J genes are TRBV5-1 and TRBJ2-2; 13 bases agree with TRBD2. CDR1 and CDR2 (germline): SGHRS, YFSETQ. V lost 3 bases to trimming and J lost 3 bases; unmatched junction nucleotides: 5. The CDR3 consists of 17 residues. The CDR3 here is CASSWRTSGRDTGELFF. Here the CDR3 DNA reads TGCGCCAGCAGCTGGCGGACTAGCGGGAGAGACACCGGGGAGCTGTTTTTT.

This rearrangement joins TRBV19 to TRBJ2-7; 8 nucleotides match TRBD1. The length of the CDR3 is 16 residues. Germline V gene data show CDR1 as LNHDA and CDR2 as SQIVND (reference sequence). V lost 3 bases, J lost 1 base, and 8 bases stayed unmatched. CDR3 protein: CASSIRQGAKSYEQYF. CDR3 in DNA: TGTGCCAGTAGTATTCGGCAGGGGGCAAAGTCCTACGAGCAGTACTTC.

The chain combines TRBV15 with TRBJ2-7; TRBD2 might be the D (6 bases). Trimming cost V 1 base and J 6 bases, with 13 bases left between them. CDR1 is LNHNV and CDR2 is YYDKDF in the germline V gene (reference sequence). The CDR3 has 14 residues. DNA for the CDR3: TGTGCCACCAGCAGAGGACTAGAAGGTTCCGAGCAGTACTTC. It is translated as CATSRGLEGSEQYF.

This clone appeared a single time. The chain uses TRBV2 and TRBJ2-1; 8 bases are shared with TRBD1. This CDR3 region has 15 residues. The germline CDR1 and CDR2 sequences are SNHLY and FYNNEI. The V and J ends lost 6 bases and 5 bases, in that order; junction bases with no gene match: 9. The CDR3 nucleotides are TGTGCCAGCAGCGGCAGGGGGCTAAGGAACAATGAGCAGTTCTTC. Translated: CASSGRGLRNNEQFF.

This chain connects TRBV30 to TRBJ1-2, with 7 bases matching TRBD1. With V trimmed by 6 bases and J by 8 bases, 12 bases remained unmatched. CDR1 GTSNPN and CDR2 SVGIG come from the germline V gene (reference sequence). The CDR3 has 13 amino acids. CDR3 region: CACPGQTSLGYTF. In nucleotides, the CDR3 is TGTGCCTGTCCGGGACAGACATCCCTAGGCTACACCTTC. The full variable domain, its missing parts supplied by reference TRBV30 and TRBJ1-2, is SQTIHQWPATLVQPVGSPLSLECTVEGTSNPNLYWYRQAAGRGLQLLFYSVGIGQISSEVPQNLSASRPQDRQFILSSKKLLLSDSGFYLCACPGQTSLGYTFGSGTRLTVV.

This sequence joins TRBV28 and TRBJ2-7; D uncertain. V was clipped by 3 bases and J by 6 bases, with 9 bases between them. Germline CDR1 and CDR2: MDHEN and SYDVKM. The CDR3 runs 12 residues. CDR3 protein: CASSFPGGEQYF. The CDR3 region has the DNA TGTGCCAGCAGTTTCCCCGGCGGCGAGCAGTACTTC.

This chain connects TRBV7-2 to TRBJ2-5; D might be TRBD2 (7 bases). The V end was cut by 1 base, the J end by 1 base, with 10 bases between. Germline V lookup: CDR1 SGHTA, CDR2 FQGNSA. There are 15 residues in the CDR3. The CDR3 region has the DNA TGTGCCAGCAGCTTAGTCGGGGGGCCCCAAGAGACCCAGTACTTC. Translation: CASSLVGGPQETQYF.

V is TRBV28 and J is TRBJ2-5; 8 bases are a match to TRBD1. The CDR3 sequence is 16 residues long. Trimming at V came to 3 bases and at J to 7 bases, leaving 13 bases not matched to a gene. Germline V gene lookup returns CDR1 MDHEN and CDR2 SYDVKM. CDR3 protein: CASSLGVGTGYATQYF. CDR3 nucleotides: TGTGCCAGCAGTTTGGGTGTCGGGACAGGCTACGCGACCCAGTACTTC. The variable domain in full, completed from reference TRBV28 and TRBJ2-5, reads DVKVTQSSRYLVKRTGEKVFLECVQDMDHENMFWYRQDPGLGLRLIYFSYDVKMKEKGDIPEGYSVSREKKERFSLILESASTNQTSMYLCASSLGVGTGYATQYFGPGTRLLVL.

The V gene is TRBV10-1, the J gene TRBJ2-3; 9 positions match TRBD2. The CDR3 sequence is 17 residues long. Germline lookup yields CDR1 WNHNN and CDR2 SYGVQD (reference sequence). The V gene end was trimmed by 4 bases and the J gene end by 3 bases; junction bases not matched to a gene: 11. CDR3 residues: CASSVGSGSIGTDTQYF. CDR3 nucleotides: TGCGCCAGCAGTGTAGGTAGCGGGAGTATTGGGACAGATACGCAGTATTTT.

The chain carries TRBV28 and TRBJ1-6; no clear D. Germline values: CDR1 MDHEN, CDR2 SYDVKM. CDR3 length equals 14 residues. Between the trimmed V and J ends, which lost 7 bases and 4 bases, there was a span of 11 bases. Here the CDR3 DNA reads TGTGCCAGCACCACGGGTACTTATAATTCACCCCTCCACTTT. Its translation: CASTTGTYNSPLHF.

The rearrangement uses TRBV5-1 and TRBJ1-6, with 8 bases fitting TRBD1. The CDR3 has 15 residues. Germline CDR1 reads SGHRS; CDR2 reads YFSETQ. The trim removed 3 bases at V and 4 bases at J, leaving 3 bases unmatched. Here the CDR3 reads CASSSGGAYNSPLHF. In DNA form, the CDR3 reads TGCGCCAGCAGCTCAGGGGGCGCTTATAATTCACCCCTCCACTTT.

In DNA form, the CDR3 reads TGCGCCAGCAGCCAAGGTAGCGGGAGCTACAATGAGCAGTTCTTC. Translating it yields CASSQGSGSYNEQFF. The chain uses TRBV4-3 and TRBJ2-1; 9 bases align to TRBD2. The ends lost 1 base at V and 3 bases at J; junction bases unmatched: 1. The CDR3 has 15 residues. Germline assignment: CDR1 LGHNA and CDR2 YSLEER.

This clone appeared once. The genes are TRBV5-6 and TRBJ1-1; 7 positions match TRBD1. The CDR3 is 15 amino acids. The J segment lost 1 base and the V segment lost 4 bases, leaving 7 bases of the junction unmatched. Germline-derived CDR1 and CDR2 are SGHDT and YYEEEE. CDR3 residues: CASSNAGGRNTEAFF. The DNA of the CDR3 is TGTGCCAGCAGCAATGCAGGGGGGCGGAACACTGAAGCTTTCTTT.

V is TRBV5-6 and J is TRBJ2-3, with 8 bases identical to TRBD2. Looked up from germline, CDR1 is SGHDT and CDR2 is YYEEEE. The V and J ends lost 4 bases and 0 bases, in that order; junction bases with no gene match: 10. CDR3 length: 17 amino acids. CDR3 nucleotide sequence: TGTGCCAGCAGCCCGCGACTAGCGCCAGACAGCACAGATACGCAGTATTTT. It yields the protein CASSPRLAPDSTDTQYF.

The chain joins TRBV5-5 to TRBJ1-2, with unresolved D. Trimming removed 4 bases at V and 4 bases at J, with 20 bases between. CDR1 and CDR2 from the germline V gene are SGHKS and YYEKEE (reference sequence). The CDR3 sequence is 16 residues long. The CDR3 nucleotides read TGTGCCAGCAGCCTGGAAGCGGACCCCCGGGGCTATGGCTACACCTTC. Protein product: CASSLEADPRGYGYTF.

The V call is TRBV3-1 (or the pseudogene TRBV3-2), the J call TRBJ2-7; D is undetermined. The CDR3 covers 11 residues. Germline lookup yields CDR1 LGHDT and CDR2 YNNKEL (reference sequence). Trimming shortened V by 4 bases and J by 4 bases, and 5 bases separated the two germline ends. The CDR3 here is CASSLYYEQYF. DNA of the CDR3: TGTGCCAGCAGCCTGTATTACGAGCAGTACTTC.

The V call is TRBV9, the J call TRBJ1-2; D uncertain. The ends were cut back, 0 bases at V and 3 bases at J, with 6 bases in the middle. Germline V lookup: CDR1 SGDLS, CDR2 YYNGEE. The CDR3 length is 13 residues. Here the CDR3 reads CASSVGGYYGYTF. The CDR3 region has the DNA TGTGCCAGCAGCGTAGGAGGGTACTATGGCTACACCTTC. The whole variable domain, filled in from reference TRBV9 and TRBJ1-2, reads DSGVTQTPKHLITATGQRVTLRCSPRSGDLSVYWYQQSLDQGLQFLIQYYNGEERAKGNILERFSAQQFPDLHSELNLSSLELGDSALYFCASSVGGYYGYTFGSGTRLTVV.

This clone showed up just once. CDR3: CAISQGAQDGYTF. For the CDR3, the DNA is TGTGCCATCAGCCAGGGGGCGCAGGACGGCTACACCTTC. The V and J genes are TRBV10-3 and TRBJ1-2; TRBD1 matches 8 bases. CDR1 is ENHRY, CDR2 SYGVKD, per germline. J lost 8 bases, V lost 6 bases, and 8 bases had no gene match. The CDR3 has 13 amino acids.

J is TRBJ2-2 and V is TRBV29-1; D possibly corresponds to TRBD2 (6 bases). The CDR3 length is 14 residues. Germline loops: CDR1 SQVTM, CDR2 ANQGSEA. V lost 4 bases and J lost 5, with 14 bases in between. The CDR3 coding sequence is TGCAGCGTTGGAAGGCAGGGAGGAACCGGGGAGCTGTTTTTT. Protein sequence: CSVGRQGGTGELFF.

This rearrangement joins TRBV5-1 to TRBJ1-5; 7 positions match TRBD1. With V trimmed by 4 bases and J by 4 bases, 8 bases remained unmatched. CDR1 is SGHRS and CDR2 is YFSETQ in the germline V gene. The CDR3 spans 15 residues. The CDR3 loop is CASSISGTDNQPQHF. The CDR3, as DNA: TGCGCCAGCAGCATTTCCGGGACAGATAATCAGCCCCAGCATTTT.

The V call is TRBV11-3, the J call TRBJ2-7; 7 bases fit TRBD1. The J segment lost 3 bases and the V segment lost 4 bases, leaving 12 bases of the junction unmatched. The CDR3 covers 16 residues. CDR1 is SGHNT and CDR2 is YENEEA in the germline V gene. CDR3 protein: CASSSRGLGLIYEQYF. The CDR3 region has the DNA TGTGCCAGCAGCTCCAGGGGGTTGGGCCTGATCTACGAGCAGTACTTC.

The chain links TRBV5-6 to TRBJ1-4, with D possibly TRBD1 on 6 matching bases. CDR3 length: 13 residues. Germline CDR1 SGHDT, CDR2 YYEEEE. V shed 2 bases and J shed 8 bases, with 10 bases lying between them. In DNA, the CDR3 is TGTGCCAGCAGCTTACAGGGTGGCGAAAAACTGTTTTTT. It translates to CASSLQGGEKLFF. The full variable domain, in which reference TRBV5-6 and TRBJ1-4 provide the parts outside the CDR3, is DAGVTQSPTHLIKTRGQQVTLRCSPKSGHDTVSWYQQALGQGPQFIFQYYEEEERQRGNFPDRFSGHQFPNYSSELNVNALLLGDSALYLCASSLQGGEKLFFGSGTQLSVL.

The V gene is TRBV6-1, the J gene TRBJ1-6; D unresolved. CDR1 is MNHNS, CDR2 SASEGT, per germline. The CDR3 loop spans 13 amino acids. The V gene lost 2 bases and the J gene lost 10 bases, with 9 bases spanning the gap. The CDR3 reads CASSESRRSPLHF. CDR3 coding DNA: TGTGCCAGCAGTGAATCTAGACGATCACCCCTCCACTTT.

V and J are TRBV5-3 and TRBJ1-2; weak D call: TRBD1 (6 bases). TRBV5-3 is reported as an ORF; its role is uncertain. This CDR3 region has 13 residues. Trimming shortened V by 2 bases and J by 8 bases, and 13 bases separated the two germline ends. CDR3 bases: TGTGCCAGAAGCTTACAGGGAGTATGGGGCTACACCTTC. Residues: CARSLQGVWGYTF.

This chain links TRBV7-2 with TRBJ2-1; TRBD2 agrees at 11 bases. CDR3 size: 15 residues. The V and J ends lost 5 bases and 4 bases, in that order; junction bases with no gene match: 4. Germline V lookup: CDR1 SGHTA, CDR2 FQGNSA. The CDR3 here is CASSPSGGPYNEQFF. The CDR3 DNA follows: TGTGCCAGCAGCCCTAGCGGGGGGCCTTACAATGAGCAGTTCTTC. Based on the CDR3 plus reference TRBV7-2 and TRBJ2-1, the full variable domain is GAGVSQSPSNKVTEKGKDVELRCDPISGHTALYWYRQSLGQGLEFLIYFQGNSAPDKSGLPSDRFSAERTGGSVSTLTIQRTQQEDSAVYLCASSPSGGPYNEQFFGPGTRLTVL.

The chain couples TRBV6-6 to TRBJ1-4; 7 bases are shared with TRBD1. The germline V gene encodes CDR1 MNHNY and CDR2 SVGAGI (reference sequence). The CDR3 consists of 15 residues. After removal of 2 bases from V and 7 bases from J, the junction contained 7 bases not matched to a gene. In nucleotides, the CDR3 is TGTGCCAGCAGTTACGAGGGGGCGATGGGTGAAAAACTGTTTTTT. Its protein is CASSYEGAMGEKLFF.

The chain recombines TRBV7-2 with TRBJ2-5; 9 bases are a match to TRBD2. The trim removed 3 bases at V and 1 base at J, leaving 9 bases unmatched. Germline CDR1 and CDR2: SGHTA and FQGNSA. This CDR3 comprises 17 residues. CDR3 sequence (DNA): TGTGCCAGCAGCTTCCGCGTCGGAGCGGGGGGCCAAGAGACCCAGTACTTC. Its protein is CASSFRVGAGGQETQYF.

This chain joins TRBV4-2 and TRBJ2-4; no firm D call. V dropped 1 base and J dropped 3 bases, with 7 bases sitting between them. Germline V lookup: CDR1 LGHNA, CDR2 YNFKEQ. This CDR3 region has 14 residues. In DNA, the CDR3 is TGTGCCAGCAGCCAAGGACTTGGCAAAAACATTCAGTACTTC. Protein sequence: CASSQGLGKNIQYF.